The source of this TCR beta chain is a study of T-cell reconstitution after alpha-beta-depleted transplantation in children. TCRbeta library preparation incorporated unique molecular identifiers. TCRdb passed the PCR reads through MiXCR, listing each CDR3 protein once. The sample includes about 900,000 distinct CDR3 sequences, about 30% of them seen just once. V trimming: 4 bases; J trimming: 10 bases; junction bases outside the gene matches: 7. Germline CDR1 SQVTM, CDR2 ANQGSEA. The CDR3 runs 12 residues. This clonotype appeared a single time. The J gene is TRBJ2-3, the V gene TRBV29-1; 8 bases align to TRBD2. This material consisted of PBMCs, mostly from graft donor cells, taken 360 days after TCRalphabeta/CD19-depleted stem cell transplant. The source is a boy less than two years old who had a stem cell transplant for SCID, so the T cells may come from the graft donor. The CDR3: CSVGSGVAAQYF. The CDR3 nucleotides are TGCAGCGTTGGTAGCGGGGTGGCGGCGCAGTATTTT.